Presented here are 22 T cell receptor beta chains from one specimen sequenced in a study of a mutant IDH1 vaccine in newly diagnosed glioma. As for time point: week 47, end of study. A 20-mer mutant IDH1 peptide at 300 ug was injected subcutaneously with topical imiquimod. No antigens are known for them. Only in-frame clones appear in the TCRdb table, and some are missing; sequencing was by immunoSEQ multiplex PCR. The sample comprises around 94,000 clones, roughly 91% of which are singletons, and approximately 0.8% rests with the top ten. This sample comprised PBMCs, obtained from a glioma patient whose treatment included an IDH1 peptide vaccine. These receptors were taken from a woman aged 50 to 60 with glioma.

V is TRBV5-1 and J is TRBJ1-2; a weak D match, TRBD1 (5 bases). CDR3 length: 14 residues. Germline-derived CDR1 and CDR2 are SGHRS and YFSETQ. The V end was cut by 0 bases, the J end by 5 bases, with 11 bases between. CDR3 DNA: TGCGCCAGCAGCTTGGCGGGGACGGAGTATGGCTACACCTTC. This codes for CASSLAGTEYGYTF. Full variable domain (missing parts from reference TRBV5-1 and TRBJ1-2): KAGVTQTPRYLIKTRGQQVTLSCSPISGHRSVSWYQQTPGQGLQFLFEYFSETQRNKGNFPGRFSGRQFSNSRSEMNVSTLELGDSALYLCASSLAGTEYGYTFGSGTRLTVV.

The chain carries TRBV5-6 and TRBJ2-7, with D unresolved. This CDR3 is built from 13 residues. Germline V lookup: CDR1 SGHDT, CDR2 YYEEEE. Deletions cut 0 bases from V and 3 bases from J, with 7 bases between. The CDR3 region is CASSLVGSYEQYF. The CDR3 DNA sequence: TGTGCCAGCAGCTTGGTTGGTAGCTACGAGCAGTACTTC.

The chain carries TRBV19 and TRBJ1-6; 10 nucleotides agree with TRBD1. CDR3 size: 13 residues. Trimming removed 1 base from V and 12 bases from J; junction bases left unmatched: 0. The germline gives CDR1 LNHDA, CDR2 SQIVND (reference sequence). Here the CDR3 reads CASSIGTGGPLHF. DNA for the CDR3: TGTGCCAGTAGTATAGGGACAGGGGGACCCCTCCACTTT.

The V and J genes are TRBV28 and TRBJ2-3; tentatively, D is TRBD1 (5 bases). The CDR3 contains 14 residues. Trimming took off 2 bases at V and 3 bases at J, with 9 bases between the two ends. CDR1 and CDR2 (germline): MDHEN, SYDVKM. The CDR3 is CASSLGQGTDTQYF. The CDR3 DNA is TGTGCCAGCAGTTTAGGGCAGGGTACAGATACGCAGTATTTT.

The chain employs TRBV28 and TRBJ1-4; D may be TRBD1 (6 bases). Trimming took off 2 bases at V and 8 bases at J, with 12 bases between the two ends. CDR3 length: 14 residues. Germline lookup yields CDR1 MDHEN and CDR2 SYDVKM. CDR3 bases: TGTGCCAGCAGTTTAAGGGGGGCCAGGGAAAAACTGTTTTTT. Protein: CASSLRGAREKLFF.

The J gene is TRBJ2-7, the V gene TRBV27; either TRBD1 or TRBD2 may fit D (5 bases each). V shed 7 bases and J shed 2 bases, with 15 bases lying between them. Germline V lookup: CDR1 MNHEY, CDR2 SMNVEV (reference sequence). There are 14 residues in the CDR3. CDR3 sequence (DNA): TGTGCCAGCAATCCAAATGGGGGTCCCTACGAGCAGTACTTC. The encoded protein is CASNPNGGPYEQYF.

This chain links TRBV4-1 with TRBJ2-4; possibly TRBD1 or TRBD2 for D (5 bases each). The germline V gene has CDR1 MGHRA and CDR2 YSYEKL. The germline V and J ends were trimmed by 4 bases and 0 bases, with 16 bases remaining between them. This CDR3 contains 17 residues. CDR3: CASSLLPGRGAKNIQYF. CDR3 nucleotides: TGCGCCAGCAGCCTTCTACCGGGACGAGGAGCCAAAAACATTCAGTACTTC.

The chain combines TRBV4-2 with TRBJ2-1; 8 bases agree with TRBD2. The CDR3 sequence is 15 residues long. V shed 5 bases and J 6 bases; nucleotides not matched to a gene: 9. Germline CDR1 reads LGHNA; CDR2 reads YNFKEQ. CDR3 sequence: CASSVVREAGNEQFF. The CDR3 nucleotides read TGTGCCAGCAGCGTGGTGCGGGAGGCTGGCAATGAGCAGTTCTTC.

The CDR3 DNA reads as TGTGCCAGCAGCCTGGAGATGTCTGGAAACACCATATATTTT. Translating gives CASSLEMSGNTIYF. V usage is TRBV5-6 and J usage is TRBJ1-3; D gene ambiguous. Germline-derived CDR1 and CDR2 are SGHDT and YYEEEE. V lost 4 bases and J lost 1, with 9 bases in between. There are 14 residues in the CDR3. The entire variable domain, with the rest obtained from reference TRBV5-6 and TRBJ1-3, is as follows: DAGVTQSPTHLIKTRGQQVTLRCSPKSGHDTVSWYQQALGQGPQFIFQYYEEEERQRGNFPDRFSGHQFPNYSSELNVNALLLGDSALYLCASSLEMSGNTIYFGEGSWLTVV.

The chain combines TRBV5-6 with TRBJ1-3; weak D call: TRBD1 (5 bases). The V end was cut by 5 bases, the J end by 2 bases, with 11 bases between. Germline V CDR1 and CDR2: SGHDT, YYEEEE. The CDR3 is 14 amino acids. CDR3 loop: CASSLRGAGNTIYF. As DNA, the CDR3 is TGTGCCAGCAGTCTAAGAGGGGCTGGAAACACCATATATTTT. Full variable domain (missing parts from reference TRBV5-6 and TRBJ1-3): DAGVTQSPTHLIKTRGQQVTLRCSPKSGHDTVSWYQQALGQGPQFIFQYYEEEERQRGNFPDRFSGHQFPNYSSELNVNALLLGDSALYLCASSLRGAGNTIYFGEGSWLTVV.

The genes are TRBV19 and TRBJ2-1; D is perhaps TRBD2 (6 bases). With 6 bases removed from V and 0 bases from J, the gap between germline ends came to 12 bases. The CDR3 contains 15 residues. From germline, CDR1 is LNHDA and CDR2 SQIVND (reference sequence). The DNA of the CDR3 is TGTGCCAGTAGGGGGCTAGCGAGCTCCTACAATGAGCAGTTCTTC. Translating gives CASRGLASSYNEQFF.

The chain uses TRBV4-2 and TRBJ2-7; 11 bases fit TRBD2. The CDR3 contains 15 residues. Germline V gene data show CDR1 as LGHNA and CDR2 as YNFKEQ. V was clipped by 1 base and J by 3 bases; unmatched bases: 2. The CDR3 spells CASSQGTSGYYEQYF. CDR3 DNA: TGTGCCAGCAGCCAAGGGACTAGCGGGTACTACGAGCAGTACTTC.

This chain links TRBV6-5 with TRBJ2-1; D possibly uses TRBD1 or TRBD2 (5 bases each). The germline CDR1 and CDR2 sequences are MNHEY and SVGAGI. The CDR3 has 13 residues. Trimming cost V 10 bases and J 6 bases, with 16 bases left between them. DNA of the CDR3: TGTGCCACCTTTAGGGCAGGGAGCAATGAGCAGTTCTTC. Protein sequence: CATFRAGSNEQFF.

V usage is TRBV6-5 and J usage is TRBJ1-3; D unresolved. Germline assignment: CDR1 MNHEY and CDR2 SVGAGI. CDR3 length: 16 residues. The V and J ends lost 2 bases and 1 base respectively, with 12 bases between them. The DNA for the CDR3 is TGTGCCAGCAGTTACGCCCGGACGACTTCTGGAAACACCATATATTTT. This gives the protein CASSYARTTSGNTIYF.

This clone was seen once. V and J are TRBV5-6 and TRBJ2-2; D is possibly TRBD1 (5 bases). Germline V lookup: CDR1 SGHDT, CDR2 YYEEEE. V was trimmed by 4 bases and J by 6 bases, leaving 13 bases between them. The CDR3 consists of 14 residues. CDR3 in DNA: TGTGCCAGCAGCCTCGACAGACGTTCCGGGGAGCTGTTTTTT. Translated: CASSLDRRSGELFF.

This chain connects TRBV7-9 to TRBJ2-7, with 9 bases fitting TRBD2. This CDR3 is built from 14 residues. From germline, CDR1 is SEHNR and CDR2 FQNEAQ (reference sequence). V lost 4 bases, J lost 7 bases, and 8 bases stayed unmatched. CDR3 DNA sequence: TGTGCCAGCAGCTCATTAGCGGGAGTGTTAGAGCAGTACTTC. It is translated as CASSSLAGVLEQYF.

This clone was observed a single time. V is TRBV29-1 and J is TRBJ2-7, with 12 bases that match TRBD2. The junction had 2 bases not matched to a gene; V was cut back by 2 bases and J by 0 bases. Per the germline V gene, CDR1 is SQVTM and CDR2 is ANQGSEA. The length of the CDR3 is 15 residues. The chain's CDR3 is CSVETTSGSSYEQYF. CDR3 in DNA: TGCAGCGTTGAAACGACTAGCGGGAGCTCCTACGAGCAGTACTTC.

The chain links TRBV30 to TRBJ2-2; 16 nucleotides line up with TRBD2. J lost 3 bases, V lost 3 bases, and 7 bases had no gene match. The CDR3 is made up of 18 amino acids. Germline-derived CDR1 and CDR2 are GTSNPN and SVGIG (reference sequence). CDR3 DNA sequence: TGTGCCTGGAGAAAGGGGGGACTAGCGGGAGGGCACACCGGGGAGCTGTTTTTT. Its translation: CAWRKGGLAGGHTGELFF. The whole variable domain, filled in from reference TRBV30 and TRBJ2-2, reads SQTIHQWPATLVQPVGSPLSLECTVEGTSNPNLYWYRQAAGRGLQLLFYSVGIGQISSEVPQNLSASRPQDRQFILSSKKLLLSDSGFYLCAWRKGGLAGGHTGELFFGEGSRLTVL.

The rearrangement joins TRBV6-5 to TRBJ2-2; D is undetermined. This CDR3 is 14 amino acids long. Germline loops: CDR1 MNHEY, CDR2 SVGAGI. Trimming removed 8 bases from V and 1 base from J, with 11 bases in between. The CDR3 nucleotides are TGTGCCAGCTCGCCGCAGAGGAACACCGGGGAGCTGTTTTTT. Protein: CASSPQRNTGELFF.

This clone was found once. V is TRBV28 and J is TRBJ2-3, with D uncertain. CDR1 MDHEN and CDR2 SYDVKM come from the germline V gene. The CDR3 length is 13 residues. Trimming took off 5 bases at V and 2 bases at J, with 8 bases between the two ends. The CDR3 bases are TGTGCCAGCAGTCATCCCCCCACAGATACGCAGTATTTT. Its translation is CASSHPPTDTQYF.

This clone was observed a single time. The chain combines TRBV6-1 with TRBJ1-2; TRBD1 might be the D (5 bases). CDR3 length: 15 residues. CDR1 and CDR2 (germline): MNHNS, SASEGT. Trimming took off 0 bases at V and 3 bases at J, with 11 bases between the two ends. The CDR3, as DNA: TGTGCCAGCAGTGAAGCAGGGGTTCCTTACTATGGCTACACCTTC. Its translation is CASSEAGVPYYGYTF.

The genes are TRBV28 and TRBJ1-1; D is ambiguous. Trimming stripped 3 bases from V and 0 bases from J, with 5 bases between. Germline CDR1 is MDHEN and CDR2 is SYDVKM. This CDR3 is built from 13 residues. CDR3 protein: CASSLPMNTEAFF. DNA for the CDR3: TGTGCCAGCAGTTTGCCGATGAACACTGAAGCTTTCTTT.